This TCR beta chain appears in the sequencing data of a study of regulatory T cells in long-lasting Graves disease. This clonotype appeared a few times. The CDR3 has 11 amino acids. V was cut by 3 bases and J by 4 bases, with 6 bases left in between. CDR1 and CDR2 from the germline V gene are SQVTM and ANQGSEA. Time point noted: newly diagnosed GD, antithyroid drugs for less than 3 months. RNA isolated from PBMCs was used to make the TCR library. Both iRepertoire HTBI primers and Arm-PCR of CDR3 regions were used to build the TCR beta libraries. TCRdb re-analysed the multiplex PCR reads in MiXCR, keeping a single row per CDR3 protein. The sample has around 450,000 distinct CDR3 sequences, 15% to 20% seen once. The sample also formed part of further work on T cells in Graves' hyperthyroidism and ophthalmopathy. This second report adds: First-round RT-PCR with HTBI primers amplified the TCR CDR3 region.

J is TRBJ1-2 and V is TRBV29-1; D unresolved. This sample comprised peripheral blood mononuclear cells (PBMCs), obtained at new diagnosis, from a patient treated with antithyroid drugs. The TCR sequence derives from a man aged 40-50 years with Graves disease. The CDR3 is CSVEGPYGYTF. CDR3 coding DNA: TGCAGCGTTGAGGGTCCCTATGGCTACACCTTC. Full variable domain (remainder filled in from reference TRBV29-1 and TRBJ1-2): SAVISQKPSRDICQRGTSLTIQCQVDSQVTMMFWYRQQPGQSLTLIATANQGSEATYESGFVIDKFPISRPNLTFSTLTVSNMSPEDSSIYLCSVEGPYGYTFGSGTRLTVV.